A selection of T cell receptor beta chains follows, all from one sample in a study of blood T cell repertoires in COVID-19. The method was immunoSEQ multiplex PCR; TCRdb's version includes in-frame clones alone and lacks a portion of them. The table includes over 200,000 clones, about 79% detected once. Material: peripheral blood. These receptors originate from a man aged 40-50 years who had recovered from COVID-19. CDR3s include the opening cysteine and the closing phenylalanine or tryptophan. The order of the fields is J gene, V gene, D gene, clone size, CDR3 DNA, CDR3 protein. D genes are given only for firm matches. Clone size is not always given. Where it is, it says once, few, many or a class for expanded clones.

J: TRBJ1-3
V: TRBV11-2
D: -
size: -
DNA: TGTGCCAGCAGCTTATCGGGTCCAGGGAACACCATATATTTT
CDR3: CASSLSGPGNTIYF

J: TRBJ1-4
V: TRBV7-9
D: -
size: -
DNA: TGTGCCAGCAGCTTAGTCCAGGGTAGTAGTAATGAAAAACTGTTTTTT
CDR3: CASSLVQGSSNEKLFF

J: TRBJ2-3
V: TRBV5-1
D: TRBD1
size: -
DNA: TGCGCCAGCAGCCCCGGGACAGCCCAAGATACGCAGTATTTT
CDR3: CASSPGTAQDTQYF

J: TRBJ2-7
V: TRBV29-1
D: -
size: few
DNA: TGCAGCGTTGGGACCCAGGGATCCGAGCAGTACTTC
CDR3: CSVGTQGSEQYF

J: TRBJ2-1
V: TRBV7-9
D: TRBD2
size: -
DNA: TGTGCCAGCAGCCCATCTAGCGGTCCTTCCTACAATGAGCAGTTCTTC
CDR3: CASSPSSGPSYNEQFF

J: TRBJ2-3
V: TRBV7-2
D: TRBD2
size: -
DNA: TGTGCCAGCAGCATACTCGGAGCGGGGATCACAGATACGCAGTATTTT
CDR3: CASSILGAGITDTQYF

J: TRBJ2-3
V: TRBV11-3
D: TRBD2
size: once
DNA: TGTGCCAGCAGTCCTAGCGGGGGGGCTACAGATACGCAGTATTTT
CDR3: CASSPSGGATDTQYF

J: TRBJ1-1
V: TRBV11-2
D: TRBD1
size: -
DNA: TGTGCCAGCAGCCCCGTAAGGGGGCCAAAGTCTGAAGCTTTCTTT
CDR3: CASSPVRGPKSEAFF

J: TRBJ2-1
V: TRBV7-6
D: TRBD2
size: -
DNA: TGTGCCAGCAGCTGGGGCGCGGGAGACACGGATGAGCAGTTCTTC
CDR3: CASSWGAGDTDEQFF

J: TRBJ2-7
V: TRBV19
D: TRBD1
size: once
DNA: TGTGCCACAGGACAGGGGGCCCACGAGCAGTACTTC
CDR3: CATGQGAHEQYF

J: TRBJ2-5
V: TRBV28
D: -
size: -
DNA: TGTGCCAGCAGTCTACAAGAGACCCAGTACTTC
CDR3: CASSLQETQYF

J: TRBJ1-4
V: TRBV2
D: -
size: -
DNA: TGTGCCAGCAGTGAAGGGGAGGATGAAAAACTGTTTTTT
CDR3: CASSEGEDEKLFF